The T cell receptor beta chain under discussion was sequenced for a study of T cell responses to AZD1222 COVID-19 vaccine. The repertoire was sequenced with immunoSEQ multiplex PCR; TCRdb's copy has only in-frame clones and lacks some. In the table there are 90,000 to 150,000 clones, 70% to 90% of which are singletons. This clone was counted only a few times. This CDR3 is built from 18 residues. Germline values: CDR1 LGHNA, CDR2 YSLEER. V lost 0 bases, J lost 6 bases, and 20 bases lay in between. Sequencing was performed on peripheral blood, taken on day 0 of AZD1222 vaccination. This sequence originates from an adult in good health. The rearrangement uses TRBV4-3 and TRBJ1-4, with D possibly matching TRBD1 (6 bases). The CDR3 is CASSQDRRTGPFYEKLFF. CDR3 DNA sequence: TGCGCCAGCAGCCAAGACCGACGCACAGGGCCCTTTTATGAAAAACTGTTTTTT.